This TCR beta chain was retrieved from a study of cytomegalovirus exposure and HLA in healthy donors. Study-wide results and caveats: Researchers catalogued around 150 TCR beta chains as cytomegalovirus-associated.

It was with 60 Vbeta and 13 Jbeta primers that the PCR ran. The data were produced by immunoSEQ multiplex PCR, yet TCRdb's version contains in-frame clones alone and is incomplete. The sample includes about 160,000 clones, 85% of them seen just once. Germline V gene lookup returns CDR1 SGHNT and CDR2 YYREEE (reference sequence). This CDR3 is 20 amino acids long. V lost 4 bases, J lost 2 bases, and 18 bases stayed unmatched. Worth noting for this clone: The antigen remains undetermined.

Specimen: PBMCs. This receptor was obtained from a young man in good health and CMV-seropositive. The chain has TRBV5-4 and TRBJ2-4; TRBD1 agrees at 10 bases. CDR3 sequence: CASSPGLRQGAIESKNIQYF. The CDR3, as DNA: TGTGCCAGCAGCCCAGGGTTGAGACAGGGGGCGATTGAGTCCAAAAACATTCAGTACTTC.